The 6 T cell receptor beta chains below come from one sample, sequenced in a study of control samples from healthy donors and cancer patients. Here immunoSEQ multiplex PCR was the method, and the copy in TCRdb shows in-frame clones only, minus some. The sample has over 110,000 clones, more than 85% seen once. The sequenced sample consisted of blood. All receptors come from a woman in her thirties in good health.

This rearrangement joins TRBV7-6 to TRBJ1-6; tentative D call: TRBD1 (6 bases). Trimming took off 1 base at V and 4 bases at J, with 8 bases between the two ends. Germline CDR1 is SGHVS and CDR2 is FNYEAQ. This CDR3 region has 15 residues. The CDR3 loop reads CASSLEQGYNSPLHF. CDR3 DNA sequence: TGTGCCAGCAGCTTAGAACAGGGATATAATTCACCCCTCCACTTT.

The V and J genes are TRBV6-1 and TRBJ2-7; 10 nucleotides align to TRBD2. Trimming took 0 bases from V and 1 from J; bases not matched to a gene: 9. This CDR3 spans 18 amino acids. CDR1 MNHNS and CDR2 SASEGT come from the germline V gene. CDR3 in DNA: TGTGCCAGCAGTGAAGCCACTCTAGCGGGAGCGAGGTCCTACGAGCAGTACTTC. This sequence encodes CASSEATLAGARSYEQYF.

This clone showed up just a few times. This sequence joins TRBV2 and TRBJ2-1, with D possibly matching TRBD2 (5 bases). The CDR3 length is 13 residues. Trimming took 6 bases from V and 8 from J, leaving 14 bases between them. Germline lookup yields CDR1 SNHLY and CDR2 FYNNEI. The CDR3 coding sequence is TGTGCCAGCAGCGGATCGGGGTTCGATGAGCAGTTCTTC. Translating it yields CASSGSGFDEQFF.

This chain links TRBV7-3 with TRBJ2-1; the D gene is possibly TRBD1 (5 bases). Looked up from germline, CDR1 is SGHTA and CDR2 is FQGTGA. The CDR3 runs to 15 residues. The V gene lost 6 bases and the J gene lost 8 bases, with 20 bases spanning the gap. This chain's CDR3 is CASSPRTTLMDEQFF. The CDR3, as DNA: TGTGCCAGCAGTCCCCGGACAACCCTAATGGATGAGCAGTTCTTC.

The chain carries TRBV2 and TRBJ2-4; 8 bases are shared with TRBD2. Germline CDR1 and CDR2: SNHLY and FYNNEI. J lost 8 bases, V lost 4 bases, and 10 bases had no gene match. The CDR3 extends over 15 amino acids. The CDR3 loop reads CASSVGAGEVDIQYF. The CDR3 DNA reads TGTGCCAGCAGTGTAGGAGCGGGAGAAGTAGACATTCAGTACTTC.

The V gene is TRBV19, the J gene TRBJ1-2; D is ambiguous. Germline V gives CDR1 LNHDA, CDR2 SQIVND (reference sequence). CDR3 length: 15 amino acids. With 5 bases removed from V and 0 bases from J, the gap between germline ends came to 13 bases. The CDR3 protein is CASSEARLSNYGYTF. The CDR3 DNA reads as TGTGCCAGTAGTGAGGCCAGACTATCTAACTATGGCTACACCTTC.